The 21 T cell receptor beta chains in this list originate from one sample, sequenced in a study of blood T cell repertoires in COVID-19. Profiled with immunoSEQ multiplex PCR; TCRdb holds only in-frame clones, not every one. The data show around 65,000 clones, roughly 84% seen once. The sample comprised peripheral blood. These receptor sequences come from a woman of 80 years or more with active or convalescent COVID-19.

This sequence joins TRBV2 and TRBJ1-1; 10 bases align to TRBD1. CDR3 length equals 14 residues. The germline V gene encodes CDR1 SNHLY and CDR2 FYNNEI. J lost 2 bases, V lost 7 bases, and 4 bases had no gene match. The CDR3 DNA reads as TGTGCCAGCATGGCGACAGGGGGCAACACTGAAGCTTTCTTT. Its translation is CASMATGGNTEAFF.

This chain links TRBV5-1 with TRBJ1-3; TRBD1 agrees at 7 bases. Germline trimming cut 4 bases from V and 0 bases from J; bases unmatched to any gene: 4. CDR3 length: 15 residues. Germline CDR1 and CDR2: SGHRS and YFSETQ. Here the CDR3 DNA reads TGCGCCAGCAGCGTGACAGGGTCCTCTGGAAACACCATATATTTT. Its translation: CASSVTGSSGNTIYF.

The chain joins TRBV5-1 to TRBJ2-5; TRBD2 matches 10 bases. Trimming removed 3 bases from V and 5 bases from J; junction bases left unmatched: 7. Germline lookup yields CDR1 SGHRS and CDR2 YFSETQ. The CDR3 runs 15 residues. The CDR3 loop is CASSWSGGAGETQYF. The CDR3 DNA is TGCGCCAGCAGCTGGAGCGGGGGGGCCGGGGAGACCCAGTACTTC.

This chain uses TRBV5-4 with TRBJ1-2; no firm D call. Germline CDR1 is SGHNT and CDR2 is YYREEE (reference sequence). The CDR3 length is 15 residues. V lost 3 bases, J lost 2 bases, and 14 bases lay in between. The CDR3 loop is CASSSSPGTNYGYTF. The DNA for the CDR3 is TGTGCCAGCAGCTCGTCCCCAGGAACCAACTATGGCTACACCTTC.

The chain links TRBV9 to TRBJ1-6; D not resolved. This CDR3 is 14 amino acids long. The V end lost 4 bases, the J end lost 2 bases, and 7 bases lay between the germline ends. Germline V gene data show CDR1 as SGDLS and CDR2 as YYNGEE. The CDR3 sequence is CASSPVPYNSPLHF. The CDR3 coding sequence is TGTGCCAGCAGCCCAGTTCCCTATAATTCACCCCTCCACTTT.

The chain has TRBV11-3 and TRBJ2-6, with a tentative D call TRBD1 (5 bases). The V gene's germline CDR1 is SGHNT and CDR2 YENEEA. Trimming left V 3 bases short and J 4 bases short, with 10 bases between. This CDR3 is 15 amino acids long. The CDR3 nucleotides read TGTGCCAGCAGCTTTAGGGGTACCGGGGCCAACGTCCTGACTTTC. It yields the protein CASSFRGTGANVLTF.

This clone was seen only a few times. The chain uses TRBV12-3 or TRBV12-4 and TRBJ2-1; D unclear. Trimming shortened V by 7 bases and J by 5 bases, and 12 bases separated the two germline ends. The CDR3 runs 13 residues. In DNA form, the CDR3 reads TGTGCCAGCACCCGAGACACTCACAATGAGCAGTTCTTC. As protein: CASTRDTHNEQFF.

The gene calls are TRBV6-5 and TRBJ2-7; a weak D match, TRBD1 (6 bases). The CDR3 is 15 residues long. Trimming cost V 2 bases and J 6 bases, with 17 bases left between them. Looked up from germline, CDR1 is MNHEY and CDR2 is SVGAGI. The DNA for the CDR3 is TGTGCCAGCAGTTACCAGCCAGGGGTACCTAGCGAGCAGTACTTC. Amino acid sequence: CASSYQPGVPSEQYF.

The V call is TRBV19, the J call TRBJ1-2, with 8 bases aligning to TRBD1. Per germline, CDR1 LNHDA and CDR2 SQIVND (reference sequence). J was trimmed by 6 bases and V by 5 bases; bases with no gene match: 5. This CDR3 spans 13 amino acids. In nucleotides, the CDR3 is TGTGCCAGTAGTGACAGGGGAAGGGATGGCTACACCTTC. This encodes CASSDRGRDGYTF.

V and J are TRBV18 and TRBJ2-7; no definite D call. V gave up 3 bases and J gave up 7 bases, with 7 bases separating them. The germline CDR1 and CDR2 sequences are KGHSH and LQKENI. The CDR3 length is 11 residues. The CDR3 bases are TGTGCCAGCTCACCCGAAGCGGAGCAGTACTTC. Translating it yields CASSPEAEQYF.

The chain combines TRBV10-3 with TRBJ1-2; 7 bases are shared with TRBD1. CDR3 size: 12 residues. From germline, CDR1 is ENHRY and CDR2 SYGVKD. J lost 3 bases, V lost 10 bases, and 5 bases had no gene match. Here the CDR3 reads CATGTADYGYTF. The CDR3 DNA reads TGTGCCACTGGGACAGCTGACTATGGCTACACCTTC.

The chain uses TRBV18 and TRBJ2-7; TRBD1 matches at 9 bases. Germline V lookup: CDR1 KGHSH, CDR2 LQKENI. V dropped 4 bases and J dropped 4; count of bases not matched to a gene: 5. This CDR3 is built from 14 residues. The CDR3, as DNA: TGTGCCAGCTCACAGCCGGGACAGGGATACGAGCAGTACTTC. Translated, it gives CASSQPGQGYEQYF.

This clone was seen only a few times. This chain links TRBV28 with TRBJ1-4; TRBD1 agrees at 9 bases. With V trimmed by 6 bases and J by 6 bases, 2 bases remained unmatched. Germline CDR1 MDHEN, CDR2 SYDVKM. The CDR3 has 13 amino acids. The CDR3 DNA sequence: TGTGCCAGCAGCGGGACAGGGTATGAAAAACTGTTTTTT. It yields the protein CASSGTGYEKLFF.

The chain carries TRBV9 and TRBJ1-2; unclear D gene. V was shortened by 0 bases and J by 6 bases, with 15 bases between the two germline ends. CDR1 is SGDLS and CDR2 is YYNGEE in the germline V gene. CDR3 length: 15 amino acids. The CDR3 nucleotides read TGTGCCAGCAGCGTAGGAGGCAGCTCTTGGGATGGCTACACCTTC. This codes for CASSVGGSSWDGYTF.

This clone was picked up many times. The chain's CDR3 is CASSYSSGGLDGYTF. The CDR3 DNA reads TGTGCCAGCAGTTACTCCTCCGGGGGTTTAGATGGCTACACCTTC. The chain joins TRBV6-6 to TRBJ1-2; D perhaps matches TRBD1 (5 bases). The CDR3 totals 15 residues. Germline V gene data show CDR1 as MNHNY and CDR2 as SVGAGI (reference sequence). The V gene lost 0 bases and the J gene lost 6 bases, with 14 bases spanning the gap.

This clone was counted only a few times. The CDR3, as DNA: TGTGCCAGCAGCCAGCGGGACAGCTCTGGGGCCAACGTCCTGACTTTC. It codes for CASSQRDSSGANVLTF. The chain joins TRBV3-1 (or the pseudogene TRBV3-2) to TRBJ2-6, with TRBD1 as a possible D gene (7 bases). The CDR3 has 16 amino acids. Germline V gene lookup returns CDR1 LGHDT and CDR2 YNNKEL (reference sequence). Trimming shortened V by 3 bases and J by 0 bases, and 9 bases separated the two germline ends.

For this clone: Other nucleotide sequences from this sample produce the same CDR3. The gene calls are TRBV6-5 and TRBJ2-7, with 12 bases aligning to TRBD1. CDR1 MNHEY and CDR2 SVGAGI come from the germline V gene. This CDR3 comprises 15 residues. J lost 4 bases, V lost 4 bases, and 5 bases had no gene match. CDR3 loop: CASSSPGQGAYEQYF. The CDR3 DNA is TGTGCCAGCAGTTCTCCGGGACAGGGGGCTTACGAGCAGTACTTC.

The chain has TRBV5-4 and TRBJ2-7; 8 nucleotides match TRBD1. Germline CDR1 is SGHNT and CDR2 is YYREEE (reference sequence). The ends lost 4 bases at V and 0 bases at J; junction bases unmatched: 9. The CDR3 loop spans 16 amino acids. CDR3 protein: CASSSKGQGSSYEQYF. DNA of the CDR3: TGTGCCAGCAGCAGTAAAGGACAGGGTAGCTCCTACGAGCAGTACTTC.

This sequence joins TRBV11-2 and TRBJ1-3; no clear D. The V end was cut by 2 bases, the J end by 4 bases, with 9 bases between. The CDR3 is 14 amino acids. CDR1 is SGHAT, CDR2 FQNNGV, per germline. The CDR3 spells CASSLWRTGNTIYF. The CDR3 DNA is TGTGCCAGCAGCTTATGGAGAACCGGAAACACCATATATTTT. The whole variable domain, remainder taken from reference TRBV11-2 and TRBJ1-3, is EAGVAQSPRYKIIEKRQSVAFWCNPISGHATLYWYQQILGQGPKLLIQFQNNGVVDDSQLPKDRFSAERLKGVDSTLKIQPAKLEDSAVYLCASSLWRTGNTIYFGEGSWLTVV.

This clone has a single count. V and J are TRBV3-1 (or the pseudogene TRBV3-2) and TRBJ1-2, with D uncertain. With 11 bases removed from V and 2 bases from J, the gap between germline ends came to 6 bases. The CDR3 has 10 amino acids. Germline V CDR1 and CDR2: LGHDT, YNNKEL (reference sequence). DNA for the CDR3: TGTGCCGGGCCGAACTATGGCTACACCTTC. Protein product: CAGPNYGYTF.

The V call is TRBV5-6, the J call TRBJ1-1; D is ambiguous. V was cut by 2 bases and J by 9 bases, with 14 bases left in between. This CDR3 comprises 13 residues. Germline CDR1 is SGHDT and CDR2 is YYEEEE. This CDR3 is CASSFQTGFKAFF. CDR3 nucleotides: TGTGCCAGCAGCTTCCAAACCGGGTTCAAAGCTTTCTTT.